The clone carrying this T cell receptor (beta chain) has a count of ten or more. Its target is not known. According to the study, genomic DNA was the template for TCR beta VDJ and CDR3 profiling. Using its own MiXCR run on the reads, TCRdb lists one record per CDR3 protein. The table records some 220,000 distinct CDR3 sequences, 30% to 40% of them present only once. The trim removed 5 bases at V and 6 bases at J, leaving 6 bases unmatched. The CDR3 has 15 residues. Germline lookup yields CDR1 DFQATT and CDR2 SNEGSKA (reference sequence). The sample comes from a study of CD8+CD57+ T cells in acquired aplastic anemia. Whole-study context: When averaged, DNA from sorted CD4+ and CD8+ cells came to approximately 3.2 ug. Healthy-donor CD4+ cells averaged approximately 10 million reads. Whole-study results and caveats: Significant differences in CD8+ Simpson's diversity were not observed between patients and controls.

This receptor was taken from a human donor in good health, serving as a control. Sequences were obtained from sorted CD4+, CD8+, or CD8+CD57+ T cells (not recorded which) from PBMCs. The chain joins TRBV20-1 to TRBJ2-1, with 14 bases aligning to TRBD2. The CDR3 DNA follows: TGCAGTGCTGCCGCGGGGACTAGCGGGAGCAATGAGCAGTTCTTC. Translating gives CSAAAGTSGSNEQFF.